The rows below give T cell receptor beta chains drawn from one sample of a study of persistence of HIV-infected CD4 T cells. The assay was immunoSEQ multiplex PCR, and TCRdb's table has in-frame clones only and misses some. Found here are about 36,000 clones, 82% of them singletons; the top ten hold more than 0.9%. No antigen is known for these receptors. The material was cultured CD4+ T cells from PBMCs, obtained from a patient who received antiretroviral therapy. The receptors stem from an adult with HIV. The donor label of this sample is uncertain. Both conserved end residues are part of each CDR3. Fields, in order: clone size, CDR3 length, V gene, J gene, D gene, CDR3 DNA, CDR3 protein. D genes are given only for firm matches. Expanded clones are given a class, and other clones once, few, many or no size at all.

size: .; length: 16; V: TRBV5-1; J: TRBJ1-3; D: TRBD1; DNA: TGCGCCAGCAGCCAAAACGGACAGGGATCTGGAAACACCATATATTTT; CDR3: CASSQNGQGSGNTIYF
size: .; length: 13; V: TRBV30; J: TRBJ1-1; D: .; DNA: TGTGCCGGCCTGGGCTCAGCGAACACTGAAGCTTTCTTT; CDR3: CAGLGSANTEAFF
size: .; length: 13; V: TRBV7-6; J: TRBJ2-3; D: TRBD2; DNA: TGTGCCAGCAGCCCTGGCGGGGGGCCGCTGCAGTATTTT; CDR3: CASSPGGGPLQYF
size: .; length: 13; V: TRBV7-2; J: TRBJ1-2; D: .; DNA: TGTGCCGCCAGCAGGCAGGGCTATGATGGCTACACCTTC; CDR3: CAASRQGYDGYTF
size: .; length: 14; V: TRBV11-1; J: TRBJ2-5; D: .; DNA: TGTGCCAGCAGCTTAGACGGATACCAAGAGACCCAGTACTTC; CDR3: CASSLDGYQETQYF
size: .; length: 17; V: TRBV7-3; J: TRBJ1-1; D: .; DNA: TGTGCCAGCAGCTTTGGAGGGGGTACAGGGATGAACACTGAAGCTTTCTTT; CDR3: CASSFGGGTGMNTEAFF
size: .; length: 13; V: TRBV28; J: TRBJ1-1; D: .; DNA: TGTGCCAGCACCCCCCCACGGAGCACTGAAGCTTTCTTT; CDR3: CASTPPRSTEAFF
size: .; length: 16; V: TRBV4-1; J: TRBJ2-2; D: .; DNA: TGCGCCAGCAGCCAAGAGGGGTCCGGCCGTCTTGGGGAGCTGTTTTTT; CDR3: CASSQEGSGRLGELFF
size: .; length: 14; V: TRBV7-2; J: TRBJ1-3; D: TRBD1; DNA: TGTGCCAGCAGCCCAGGGACAGTCGGAAACACCATATATTTT; CDR3: CASSPGTVGNTIYF
size: .; length: 16; V: TRBV5-1; J: TRBJ1-2; D: .; DNA: TGCGCCAGCAGCTTGGGTGCCGTAGGTAATTCCTATGGCTACACCTTC; CDR3: CASSLGAVGNSYGYTF
size: once; length: 18; V: TRBV4-2; J: TRBJ1-5; D: TRBD1; DNA: TGTGCCAGCAGCCAAGGGGAGACAGGGGGAGGTCGAGATCAGCCCCAGCATTTT; CDR3: CASSQGETGGGRDQPQHF
size: once; length: 14; V: TRBV29-1; J: TRBJ1-1; D: .; DNA: TGCAGCGTTGATATCACAGGCATGAACACTGAAGCTTTCTTT; CDR3: CSVDITGMNTEAFF
size: .; length: 15; V: TRBV6-5; J: TRBJ1-2; D: TRBD1; DNA: TGTGCCAGCAAGGGACAGCCGCCTTCTAACTATGGCTACACCTTC; CDR3: CASKGQPPSNYGYTF
size: .; length: 15; V: TRBV6-5; J: TRBJ1-1; D: TRBD1; DNA: TGTGCCAGCCGCCGGGCGGGACAGTGGAACACTGAAGCTTTCTTT; CDR3: CASRRAGQWNTEAFF
size: .; length: 16; V: TRBV18; J: TRBJ2-1; D: TRBD2; DNA: TGTGCCAGCTCACCACCGGCTAGCGGGGGGAAAACCCGGCAGTTCTTC; CDR3: CASSPPASGGKTRQFF
size: .; length: 15; V: TRBV7-7; J: TRBJ1-4; D: .; DNA: TGTGCTAGCAGACGGATCGATCGGGCTAATGAAAAACTGTTTTTT; CDR3: CASRRIDRANEKLFF
size: .; length: 14; V: TRBV4-2; J: TRBJ2-5; D: TRBD2; DNA: TGTGCCAGCAGCCAGCGGGGGGGCCTTGAGACCCAGTACTTC; CDR3: CASSQRGGLETQYF
size: .; length: 14; V: TRBV30; J: TRBJ2-7; D: .; DNA: TGTGCCTGGAGTGTAACAGGGATTTCCTACGAGCAGTACTTC; CDR3: CAWSVTGISYEQYF
size: .; length: 12; V: TRBV6-6; J: TRBJ1-2; D: .; DNA: TGTGCCAGCAGCCCGCTGGCGAGAGGCTACACCTTC; CDR3: CASSPLARGYTF
size: .; length: 14; V: TRBV18; J: TRBJ1-2; D: .; DNA: TGTGCCAGCTCACCACCGACAACACCGTCGGGCTACACCTTC; CDR3: CASSPPTTPSGYTF
size: .; length: 15; V: TRBV5-1; J: TRBJ2-3; D: TRBD2; DNA: TGCGCCAGCAGCTGGAGCGGGGGGGCGCAAGATACGCAGTATTTT; CDR3: CASSWSGGAQDTQYF
size: .; length: 13; V: TRBV7-6; J: TRBJ2-7; D: .; DNA: TGTGCCAGCACCTCAGGACCTGGCTACGAGCAGTACTTC; CDR3: CASTSGPGYEQYF
size: .; length: 14; V: TRBV18; J: TRBJ1-6; D: .; DNA: TGTGCCAGCTCACCAGGGGGAAATAATTCACCCCTCCACTTT; CDR3: CASSPGGNNSPLHF
size: few; length: 15; V: TRBV27; J: TRBJ1-4; D: .; DNA: TGTGCCAGCAGTTTATTACCGGGTATCGGTGAAAAACTGTTTTTT; CDR3: CASSLLPGIGEKLFF
size: .; length: 15; V: TRBV6-5; J: TRBJ1-4; D: .; DNA: TGTGCCAGCAGCTTTCGGCGGGGAACTAATGAAAAACTGTTTTTT; CDR3: CASSFRRGTNEKLFF
size: .; length: 15; V: TRBV7-7; J: TRBJ2-1; D: .; DNA: TGTGCCAGCAGCTTAGATGGCAGGGGGGACAATGAGCAGTTCTTC; CDR3: CASSLDGRGDNEQFF
size: .; length: 10; V: TRBV30; J: TRBJ1-2; D: .; DNA: TGTGCCTGCGGTAGCTATGGCTACACCTTC; CDR3: CACGSYGYTF
size: .; length: 14; V: TRBV19; J: TRBJ1-1; D: .; DNA: TGTGCCAGTAGTATCGGGAGGGGCGCAGCTGAAGCTTTCTTT; CDR3: CASSIGRGAAEAFF
size: .; length: 14; V: TRBV18; J: TRBJ2-7; D: TRBD1; DNA: TGTGCCAGCTCAACCCGGACAGGGGCGTACGAGCAGTACTTC; CDR3: CASSTRTGAYEQYF
size: .; length: 14; V: TRBV7-8; J: TRBJ2-3; D: .; DNA: TGTGCCAGCAGCCAGGGGGGCTTCACAGATACGCAGTATTTT; CDR3: CASSQGGFTDTQYF
size: once; length: 14; V: TRBV19; J: TRBJ1-5; D: .; DNA: TGTGCCAGTAACCCCAACAGTGCCAATCAGCCCCAGCATTTT; CDR3: CASNPNSANQPQHF
size: .; length: 11; V: TRBV28; J: TRBJ1-2; D: .; DNA: TGTGCCAGCAGTTGGACAGTTGGCTACACCTTC; CDR3: CASSWTVGYTF
size: once; length: 12; V: TRBV12-3/TRBV12-4; J: TRBJ2-1; D: .; DNA: TGTGCCAGCAGTTCAAGAGGGGATGAGCAGTTCTTC; CDR3: CASSSRGDEQFF
size: .; length: 15; V: TRBV6-5; J: TRBJ2-3; D: TRBD2; DNA: TGTGCCAGCAGGGTAGCGGGGGGGCCGACAGATACGCAGTATTTT; CDR3: CASRVAGGPTDTQYF
size: .; length: 13; V: TRBV2; J: TRBJ1-1; D: .; DNA: TGTGCCAGCAGTGAAGAGGTGAACACTGAAGCTTTCTTT; CDR3: CASSEEVNTEAFF
size: .; length: 16; V: TRBV5-1; J: TRBJ1-2; D: TRBD1; DNA: TGCGCCAGCAGCTTGGGGCCCCAGGGGGCGGACTATGGCTACACCTTC; CDR3: CASSLGPQGADYGYTF
size: .; length: 11; V: TRBV12-3/TRBV12-4; J: TRBJ1-2; D: .; DNA: TGTGCCAGCAGTCGTAACTATGGCTACACCTTC; CDR3: CASSRNYGYTF
size: few; length: 13; V: TRBV12-3/TRBV12-4; J: TRBJ2-2; D: .; DNA: TGTGCCAGCAGTTTTCAACAGGGTGGGGAGCTGTTTTTT; CDR3: CASSFQQGGELFF
size: .; length: 14; V: TRBV6-5; J: TRBJ1-2; D: TRBD1; DNA: TGTGCCAGCAGTTACAGGGACAGGGAACGGGGCTACACCTTC; CDR3: CASSYRDRERGYTF
size: .; length: 13; V: TRBV2; J: TRBJ2-3; D: TRBD1; DNA: TGTGCCAGCAGAGGGGGCGGCACAGATACGCAGTATTTT; CDR3: CASRGGGTDTQYF
size: .; length: 11; V: TRBV12-3/TRBV12-4; J: TRBJ2-2; D: .; DNA: TGTGCCAGCAGGGGTTTGTCGGAGCTGTTTTTT; CDR3: CASRGLSELFF
size: .; length: 16; V: TRBV7-3; J: TRBJ2-1; D: .; DNA: TGTGCCAGCAGGATCGGCCCGGGGGAGCAATACAATGAGCAGTTCTTC; CDR3: CASRIGPGEQYNEQFF
size: .; length: 15; V: TRBV6-6; J: TRBJ2-1; D: TRBD2; DNA: TGTGCCAGCACTACGGGGGGGGGAGACTACAATGAGCAGTTCTTC; CDR3: CASTTGGGDYNEQFF
size: once; length: 11; V: TRBV20-1; J: TRBJ1-1; D: .; DNA: TGCAGTGCTAGAGAGAACACTGAAGCTTTCTTT; CDR3: CSARENTEAFF
size: .; length: 14; V: TRBV14; J: TRBJ2-7; D: .; DNA: TGTGCCAGCAGCCAAATTAGTACAGCCTACGAGCAGTACTTC; CDR3: CASSQISTAYEQYF
size: .; length: 14; V: TRBV2; J: TRBJ2-7; D: .; DNA: TGTGCCAGCAGTGTGAAGGGACCCTCCTACGAGCAGTACTTC; CDR3: CASSVKGPSYEQYF